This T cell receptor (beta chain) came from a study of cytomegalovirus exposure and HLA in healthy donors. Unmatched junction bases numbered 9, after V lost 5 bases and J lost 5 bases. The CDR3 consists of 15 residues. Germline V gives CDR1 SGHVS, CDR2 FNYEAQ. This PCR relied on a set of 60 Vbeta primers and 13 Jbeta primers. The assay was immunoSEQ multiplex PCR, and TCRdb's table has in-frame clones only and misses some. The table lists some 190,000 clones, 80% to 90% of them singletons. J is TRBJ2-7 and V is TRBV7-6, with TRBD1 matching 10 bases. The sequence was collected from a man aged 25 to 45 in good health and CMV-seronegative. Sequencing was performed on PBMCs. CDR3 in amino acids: CASSATGTGVHEQYF. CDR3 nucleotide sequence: TGTGCCAGCAGCGCCACCGGGACAGGGGTCCACGAGCAGTACTTC.